This TCR beta chain emerged from a study of T cells after yellow fever vaccination. UMIs were added to TCR cDNA along with a universal primer site when it was made by 5'RACE template switching. One entry per CDR3 protein, called by TCRdb with MiXCR from the 5' RACE reads. Here the sample spans hundreds of thousands of distinct CDR3 sequences, around 19% being singletons. This CDR3 has 15 residues. Germline V gene sequence: CDR1 SGHAT, CDR2 FQNNGV. V was pared by 1 base and J by 7 bases, with 14 bases between. The chain employs TRBV11-2 and TRBJ1-5; no clear D. The TCR originated in a man between 18 and 35 years old who received the YFV17D yellow fever vaccine. The sample here was PBMCs, taken before the yellow fever booster vaccination. CDR3 nucleotide sequence: TGTGCCAGCAGCTTAGGGTCCGGGAACGGGCAGCCCCAGCATTTT. It translates to CASSLGSGNGQPQHF. The complete variable domain, with remaining parts taken from reference TRBV11-2 and TRBJ1-5, reads EAGVAQSPRYKIIEKRQSVAFWCNPISGHATLYWYQQILGQGPKLLIQFQNNGVVDDSQLPKDRFSAERLKGVDSTLKIQPAKLEDSAVYLCASSLGSGNGQPQHFGDGTRLSIL.